This T cell receptor beta chain is drawn from a study of blood T cell repertoires in COVID-19 (TCRdb year 2020). The study in broad terms: Collaborator samples came from the United States, Italy and Spain and covered acute and convalescent phases of COVID-19. The material from the prospective study consisted of cDNA or gDNA derived from T cells, B-cell-depleted T cells, or PBMCs. Subjects who had been exposed to COVID-19, were actively infected with it, or had recovered from it provided the deeply sampled blood TCRbeta repertoires that made up the dataset. The repertoires were released in a freely available public database meant as a resource for research on the immune response to SARS-CoV-2. Samples were obtained from the ongoing ImmuneRACE study (first 160 participants) and from some 1,300 subjects provided by 6 global collaborators. Nearly every sample came with metadata listing a de-identified subject ID, COVID-19 status, age in years and sex. Where available, HLA class I and class II types were taken from metadata supplied by the sample provider and were not determined by assay-based typing.

The collaborating institutions used their own protocols to collect whole blood in K2EDTA tubes. For TCRbeta analysis, collaborators shipped samples in one of three forms: frozen whole blood, isolated PBMCs, or DNA extracted from either of those sample types. The germline V end is reduced by 6 bases and the J end by 7 bases; junction bases left unmatched: 3. The CDR3 runs 13 amino acids, cysteine and phenylalanine included. Solely the CDR3 DNA is kept, with 39 bases framed from the first base. The germline V gene sets CDR1 to SGHTA and CDR2 to FQGTGA. Study-level results and caveats: Clinical and demographic metadata were provided uncurated, with the amount varying by source and participant.

Comment on this clone: It lacks a known antigen. Base qualities are not at hand, and no much larger clone is one base apart.

TCRbeta CDR3 regions were amplified from genomic DNA using the immunoSEQ Assay, a bias-controlled multiplex PCR. The authors' pipeline ran thus. The number of nucleated cells in each sample was estimated by amplification of reference gene primers within the assay. To quantify the absolute abundance of each unique TCRbeta CDR3 rearrangement, sequence reads were collapsed and filtered. For each sample, productive Simpson clonality was calculated by taking the square root of Simpson's diversity index across productive rearrangements. Sourced from immuneACCESS, this table was stored by TCRdb with only in-frame sequences that have V and J called. A share of the clones is absent; for the studies checked, an unresolved V gene accounts for under half, and the remainder has no known explanation. That table gives V, J and clone size, and the DNA gave D and trimming. The sample table lists approximately 49,000 clones, 88% of them with a count of one. More than 2.5% of the sample lies in the top ten.

The sequence joins TRBV7-3 to TRBJ1-6, and TRBD1 aligns with 7 junction nucleotides. The receptor was derived from a man aged 50 to 60 with active COVID-19. The material sequenced was peripheral blood. The CDR3 region reads CASRKDRNSPLHF. The bases are TGTGCCAGCAGGAAGGACAGGAATTCACCCCTCCACTTT.